One T cell receptor beta chain is described in this entry. Sequencing of TCR beta, carried out with a high-throughput approach, was applied to CD8+ and CD4+ T cells from the blood. The multiple sclerosis controls were treatment-naive patients, and their relapsing-remitting disease was stable or active. The sample is drawn from a study of CD8 T cells in Susac syndrome. The length of the CDR3 is 14 residues. Germline V gene data show CDR1 as SNHLY and CDR2 as FYNNEI. The ends were cut back, 3 bases at V and 8 bases at J, with 14 bases in the middle. RNA in amounts of about 0.5 to 1 ug was reverse transcribed with random hexamers. Coverage of TCR beta CDR3 amplification by immunoSEQ multiplex PCR extended to 54 Vbeta and 13 Jbeta. MiXCR, run by TCRdb on the immunoSEQ multiplex PCR reads, gives a single entry per CDR3 protein. The sample has 250,000 to 350,000 distinct CDR3 sequences, roughly 94% seen once.

The TCR comes from a human donor with multiple sclerosis. Sequenced input: CD4+ T cells from PBMCs. The chain recombines TRBV2 with TRBJ2-1, with D tentatively TRBD1 or TRBD2 (5 bases each). The DNA for the CDR3 is TGTGCCAGCAGTGATTGGGGGATCAGGGATGAGCAGTTCTTC. Amino acid sequence: CASSDWGIRDEQFF.